The rows below give T cell receptor beta chains drawn from one sample of a study of shared clonotypes between healthy human individuals. Measured with immunoSEQ multiplex PCR; TCRdb has only the in-frame clones, and not every one. Found here are around 2.5 million clones, roughly 93% of them singletons; the top ten hold 0.36%. The material sequenced was naive CD4+ T cells from PBMCs. The receptors come from a man between 18 and 29 years old in good health. Some clones in this sample may be carry-over from other donors' samples. The CDR3 runs from the conserved cysteine through the conserved F or W.

v_call cdr3_aa
TRBV28 CASKSGSGRLGNNEQFF
TRBV19 CASSIGSIYNEQFF
TRBV19 CASSIGAALTGELFF
TRBV5-1 CASRTSGGFNGYTF
TRBV7-2 CASSLIVLAGPYEQYF
TRBV5-6 CASSFGRVNQPQHF
TRBV28 CATTTGPQTYGYTF
TRBV28 CASSLYGSYNEQFF
TRBV28 CASSLPGYLEAFF
TRBV29-1 CSVEGEIGTDYNEQFF
TRBV11-3 CASSLDSGSTEAFF
TRBV5-4 CASSVDRGDEQYF
TRBV5-4 CASSLGGLAGGPYNEQFF
TRBV5-1 CASSSGTLTGANVLTF
TRBV19 CASSIQGPYYEQYF
TRBV7-2 CASSLVTSLEFYEQYF
TRBV5-1 CASSRDNIGNTIYF